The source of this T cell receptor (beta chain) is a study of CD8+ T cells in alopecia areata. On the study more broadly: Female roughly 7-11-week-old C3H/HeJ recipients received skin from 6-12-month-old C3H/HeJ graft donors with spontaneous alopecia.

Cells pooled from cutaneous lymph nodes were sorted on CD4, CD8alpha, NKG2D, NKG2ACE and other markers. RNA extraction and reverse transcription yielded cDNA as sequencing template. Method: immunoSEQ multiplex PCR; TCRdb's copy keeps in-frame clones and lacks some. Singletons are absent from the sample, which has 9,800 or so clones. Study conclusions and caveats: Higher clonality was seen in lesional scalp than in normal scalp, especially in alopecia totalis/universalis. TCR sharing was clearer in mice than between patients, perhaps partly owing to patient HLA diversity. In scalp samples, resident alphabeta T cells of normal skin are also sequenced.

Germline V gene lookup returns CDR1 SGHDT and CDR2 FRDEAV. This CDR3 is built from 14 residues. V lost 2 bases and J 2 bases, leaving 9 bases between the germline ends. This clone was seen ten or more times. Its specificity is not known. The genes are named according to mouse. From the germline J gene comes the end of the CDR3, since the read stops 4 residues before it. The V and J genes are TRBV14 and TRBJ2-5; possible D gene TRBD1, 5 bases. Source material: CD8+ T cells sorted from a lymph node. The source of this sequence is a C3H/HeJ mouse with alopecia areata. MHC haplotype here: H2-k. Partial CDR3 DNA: TGTGCCAGCAGTTTTGGCAGGGCCCAAGAC. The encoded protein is CASSFGRAQD. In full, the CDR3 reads CASSFGRAQDTQYF.